The T cell receptor (beta chain) under discussion was sequenced for a study of shared clonotypes between healthy human individuals. V lost 4 bases, J lost 5 bases, and 23 bases lay in between. CDR1 is SGHNT and CDR2 is YYREEE in the germline V gene (reference sequence). CDR3 length: 17 residues. Produced via immunoSEQ multiplex PCR; TCRdb's table is partial and in-frame only. Of about 330,000 clones detected, 74% appear once; the ten largest clones hold 9% to 12%. Sequencing used memory CD4+ T cells sorted from blood. Documented subset: CD45RA-negative fraction. This receptor was taken from a man under 40 in good health. The chain employs TRBV5-4 and TRBJ2-3; D possibly corresponds to TRBD2 (5 bases). The CDR3 protein is CASSPEIPGNLGDTQYF. CDR3 bases: TGTGCCAGCAGCCCCGAGATTCCGGGGAATTTGGGAGATACGCAGTATTTT.